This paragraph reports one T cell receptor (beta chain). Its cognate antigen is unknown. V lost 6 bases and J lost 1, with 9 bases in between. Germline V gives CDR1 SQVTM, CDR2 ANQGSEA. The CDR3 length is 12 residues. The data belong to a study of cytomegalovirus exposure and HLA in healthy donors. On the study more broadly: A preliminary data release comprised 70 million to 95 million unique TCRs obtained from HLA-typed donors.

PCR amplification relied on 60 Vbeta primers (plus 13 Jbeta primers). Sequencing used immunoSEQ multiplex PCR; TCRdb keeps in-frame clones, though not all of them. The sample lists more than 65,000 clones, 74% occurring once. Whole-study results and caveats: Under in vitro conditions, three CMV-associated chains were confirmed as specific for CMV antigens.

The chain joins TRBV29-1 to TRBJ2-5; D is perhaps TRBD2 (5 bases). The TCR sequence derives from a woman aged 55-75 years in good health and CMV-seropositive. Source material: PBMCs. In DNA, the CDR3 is TGCAGCGTATACCGGGGCCAAGAGACCCAGTACTTC. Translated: CSVYRGQETQYF.